This entry is about one T cell receptor beta chain. The sample originates from a study of shared clonotypes between healthy human individuals. V shed 3 bases and J shed 1 base, with 10 bases lying between them. Germline CDR1 reads SEHNR; CDR2 reads FQNEAQ (reference sequence). The CDR3 extends over 15 amino acids. Generated by immunoSEQ multiplex PCR, the TCRdb table keeps only in-frame clones and is missing some. The table lists approximately 500,000 clones, about 96% of them singletons. This TCR came from a young woman in good health. This sequence joins TRBV7-9 and TRBJ1-3; D uncertain. The source material was naive CD4+ T cells sorted from blood. Stated subset: CD45RA+ positively selected. The CDR3 reads CASSFSGGSGNTIYF. The CDR3 region has the DNA TGTGCCAGCAGCTTTTCGGGTGGGTCTGGAAACACCATATATTTT.